Detailed here is one TCR beta chain. These data come from a study of blood T cell repertoires in COVID-19. At the level of the study: COVID-19 samples, acute and convalescent, were from the United States, Italy and Spain. In each case, the material was cDNA or gDNA derived from T cells, B-cell-depleted T cells, or PBMCs.

In the original analysis: Reference gene primer amplification in the assay estimated nucleated cell counts. Here immunoSEQ multiplex PCR was the method, and the copy in TCRdb shows in-frame clones only, minus some. That table gives V, J and clone size, and the DNA gave D and trimming. The sample contains about 74,000 clones, approximately 79% of which appear only once. The CDR3 spans 15 residues. Trimming removed 10 bases from V and 2 bases from J; junction bases left unmatched: 13. Germline CDR1 reads ENHRY; CDR2 reads SYGVKD. The V gene is TRBV10-3, the J gene TRBJ1-1, with TRBD1 matching 7 bases. The TCR originated in a man aged 70-80 years with active or convalescent COVID-19. The sequenced material came from peripheral blood. The CDR3 DNA follows: TGTGCCACCACTGGCTCCGACAGGGCCAACACTGAAGCTTTCTTT. It is translated as CATTGSDRANTEAFF.